The clone carrying this T cell receptor beta chain was found many times. This sample was included in a study of beta chain features in type 1 diabetes. Trimming pared 4 bases from V and 3 bases from J, leaving 13 bases between. The CDR3 runs 14 residues. Sequenced material consisted of expressed TCRB transcripts (all of the isolated RNA was reverse transcribed). The assay was immunoSEQ multiplex PCR, and TCRdb's table has in-frame clones only and misses some. The sample yields 65,000 to 100,000 clones, approximately 32% seen once. Sequencing input: stem cell memory CD4+ T cells from blood. The TCR was taken from a young woman in good health. The gene calls are TRBV23-1 and TRBJ2-7, with a weak D call TRBD2 (6 bases). TRBV23-1 has ORF status, its function being uncertain. The CDR3 DNA sequence: TGCGCCAGCAGTCTTTACGGGAGCGACTACGAGCAGTACTTC. It specifies CASSLYGSDYEQYF.